The rows below give T cell receptor beta chains drawn from one sample of a study of blood T cells in healthy people across ages. MiXCR, applied by TCRdb to the 5' RACE reads, yields one record per CDR3 protein. In the table there are 350,000 to 450,000 distinct CDR3 sequences, about half of which are singletons. Sequenced: blood. The receptors stem from a man aged 60-69 years in good health. Each CDR3 is given with its conserved first and last residue. The D gene is left open where the match is weak. Rows give clone size only sometimes, using once, few, many, or a class for an expanded clone.

v_call	j_call	d_call	clone_size	cdr3_aa	cdr3_nt
TRBV5-6	TRBJ2-7	.	.	CASSLRSGRLSYEQYF	TGTGCCAGCAGCTTGAGAAGCGGACGACTCTCCTACGAGCAGTACTTC
TRBV15	TRBJ2-1	.	.	CATSSGSRFGAPNEQFF	TGTGCCACCAGCTCAGGTAGCCGTTTCGGAGCTCCCAATGAGCAGTTCTTC
TRBV25-1	TRBJ2-1	TRBD2	.	CASSEAGRSAYNEQFF	TGTGCCAGCAGTGAGGCCGGGAGGAGCGCCTACAATGAGCAGTTCTTC
TRBV6-1	TRBJ2-3	TRBD1	.	CASSGQGAGDTQYF	TGTGCCAGCAGTGGACAGGGGGCCGGAGATACGCAGTATTTT
TRBV29-1	TRBJ1-2	TRBD1	.	CSAAGTGDGGYTF	TGCAGCGCTGCCGGGACAGGGGACGGTGGCTACACCTTC
TRBV5-6	TRBJ2-7	.	.	CASSAGLIDYEQYF	TGTGCCAGCAGCGCGGGACTTATAGACTACGAGCAGTACTTC
TRBV7-2	TRBJ2-3	.	few	CASSGDPTDTQYF	TGTGCCAGCAGCGGGGACCCCACAGATACGCAGTATTTT
TRBV7-2	TRBJ2-1	.	.	CASSPRVQVYNEQFF	TGTGCCAGCAGCCCCCGGGTGCAGGTCTACAATGAGCAGTTCTTC
TRBV6-5	TRBJ1-5	TRBD1	once	CASSPGTGRFQPQHF	TGTGCCAGCAGTCCCGGGACAGGGAGATTTCAGCCCCAGCATTTT
TRBV27	TRBJ2-7	.	few	CASSRRVPPYEQYF	TGTGCCAGCAGTCGCCGGGTACCTCCCTACGAGCAGTACTTC
TRBV10-3	TRBJ2-3	TRBD2	.	CAISDGTSGNTQYF	TGTGCCATCAGTGACGGTACTAGCGGGAATACGCAGTATTTT
TRBV30	TRBJ1-2	TRBD1	.	CAWSVKGAGGYTF	TGTGCCTGGAGTGTAAAGGGGGCGGGTGGCTACACCTTC
TRBV27	TRBJ2-5	.	.	CASSPSRGRQETQYF	TGTGCCAGCAGTCCGTCAAGGGGCCGACAAGAGACCCAGTACTTC
TRBV9	TRBJ2-7	TRBD1	few	CASSVFQGAPNEQYF	TGTGCCAGCAGCGTATTCCAGGGGGCGCCGAATGAGCAGTACTTC
TRBV7-2	TRBJ2-4	.	many	CASSFRGDKNIQYF	TGTGCCAGCAGCTTCAGGGGAGACAAAAACATTCAGTACTTC
TRBV2	TRBJ2-1	.	few	CASSEQGYNEQFF	TGTGCCAGCAGTGAACAGGGTTACAATGAGCAGTTCTTC
TRBV7-9	TRBJ2-1	.	.	CASSLGGSYEQFF	TGTGCCAGCAGCTTAGGGGGAAGTTACGAGCAGTTCTTC
TRBV7-2	TRBJ2-5	.	.	CASSRGWPETQYF	TGTGCCAGCAGCCGAGGATGGCCGGAGACCCAGTACTTC
TRBV7-2	TRBJ1-6	.	.	CASSLGSPGSPLHF	TGTGCCAGCAGCTTAGGATCCCCGGGATCACCCCTCCACTTT
TRBV6-5	TRBJ1-6	.	.	CATKPGHNNSPLHF	TGTGCCACCAAACCGGGACACAATAATTCACCCCTCCACTTT
TRBV29-1	TRBJ2-7	TRBD2	.	CSVQNTASGRSEQYF	TGCAGCGTTCAGAACACCGCTAGCGGGAGAAGTGAGCAGTACTTC
TRBV2	TRBJ2-5	TRBD2	.	CASKGGRAYEQYF	TGTGCCAGCAAGGGCGGGAGGGCCTATGAGCAGTACTTC
TRBV7-2	TRBJ2-5	.	.	CASSFSGGQWETQYF	TGTGCCAGCAGCTTCTCGGGGGGACAATGGGAGACCCAGTACTTC
TRBV28	TRBJ1-5	.	.	CASSGQGWSPQHF	TGTGCCAGCAGCGGGCAGGGCTGGTCCCCCCAGCATTTT
TRBV5-1	TRBJ2-3	.	.	CASSLAGGAGDTQYF	TGCGCCAGCAGCTTGGCTGGGGGCGCAGGAGATACGCAGTATTTT
TRBV9	TRBJ1-1	.	.	CASSVKGGTEAFF	TGTGCCAGCAGCGTAAAGGGGGGCACTGAAGCTTTCTTT
TRBV5-8	TRBJ1-4	.	.	CARSQGAEGEKLFF	TGTGCCAGGTCCCAGGGCGCGGAGGGTGAAAAACTGTTTTTT
TRBV12-3/TRBV12-4	TRBJ2-5	TRBD2	few	CASSLARGGTETQYF	TGTGCCAGCAGTTTGGCACGGGGGGGCACAGAGACCCAGTACTTC
TRBV30	TRBJ2-7	TRBD1	.	CAWSPGQGYEQYF	TGTGCCTGGAGTCCGGGACAGGGTTACGAGCAGTACTTC
TRBV9	TRBJ2-7	.	many	CASSVAGCEQYF	TGTGCCAGCAGCGTAGCCGGGTGCGAGCAGTACTTC
TRBV6-2/TRBV6-3	TRBJ2-3	.	.	CASSYNWRTDTQYF	TGTGCCAGCAGTTACAACTGGAGAACAGATACGCAGTATTTT
TRBV20-1	TRBJ2-1	.	.	CSARGTTNEQFF	TGCAGTGCTAGAGGGACTACCAATGAGCAGTTCTTC
TRBV20-1	TRBJ2-1	.	.	CSAGPIGSDIYNKQFF	TGCAGTGCTGGCCCGATTGGGTCAGACATCTACAATAAGCAGTTCTTC
TRBV28	TRBJ2-1	TRBD2	.	CASRTTSGIYNEQFF	TGTGCCAGCAGGACTACTAGCGGGATCTACAATGAGCAGTTCTTC
TRBV6-5	TRBJ2-7	.	.	CASTQGRGYEQYF	TGTGCCAGCACCCAGGGGAGGGGCTACGAGCAGTACTTC
TRBV5-1	TRBJ2-7	.	many	CASSLAVASRTYEQYF	TGCGCCAGCAGCTTGGCCGTAGCGAGCAGGACCTACGAGCAGTACTTC
TRBV25-1	TRBJ2-7	TRBD2	few	CASSQGLAANTQYF	TGTGCCAGCAGCCAGGGACTAGCCGCGAATACCCAGTACTTC
TRBV7-7	TRBJ2-2	TRBD2	few	CASSNLGGTSGTGELFF	TGTGCTAGCAGCAACCTAGGAGGGACTAGCGGGACCGGGGAGCTGTTTTTT
TRBV9	TRBJ2-1	.	.	CASSVAPTEGLEFF	TGTGCCAGCAGCGTAGCTCCCACCGAGGGGTTAGAGTTCTTC
TRBV7-2	TRBJ2-7	.	many	CASSSSGSRSYEQYF	TGTGCCAGCAGCTCCTCTGGGAGTCGATCCTACGAGCAGTACTTC
TRBV6-2/TRBV6-3	TRBJ2-1	TRBD2	.	CASSYGASGGDEQFF	TGTGCCAGCAGTTACGGGGCTAGCGGGGGTGATGAGCAGTTCTTC
TRBV20-1	TRBJ2-7	TRBD1	few	CSAGGGTGAYEQYF	TGCAGTGCTGGAGGCGGGACAGGGGCCTACGAGCAGTACTTC
TRBV28	TRBJ2-3	.	many	CASSETYTQYF	TGTGCCAGCAGCGAGACGTATACGCAGTATTTT
TRBV12-3/TRBV12-4	TRBJ2-1	TRBD2	few	CASRGLAGVWRNEQFF	TGTGCCAGCAGAGGACTAGCGGGAGTTTGGCGCAATGAGCAGTTCTTC
TRBV29-1	TRBJ2-5	.	.	CSVDEREETQYF	TGCAGCGTTGATGAGCGAGAAGAGACCCAGTACTTC
TRBV12-3/TRBV12-4	TRBJ2-7	.	.	CASTPQGYEQYF	TGTGCCAGCACACCACAAGGCTACGAGCAGTACTTC